These T cell receptor beta chains were read from a single sample in a study of blood T cell repertoires in COVID-19. Only in-frame clones appear in the TCRdb table, and some are missing; sequencing was by immunoSEQ multiplex PCR. Seen here are approximately 220,000 clones, roughly nine tenths observed once, and the top ten hold around 4.2%. Material for sequencing was PBMCs or T cells enriched from blood (not recorded which). These receptor sequences come from a woman aged 30 to 39 with acute COVID-19. CDR3s include the opening cysteine and the closing phenylalanine or tryptophan. D genes are given only for firm matches. Clone sizes are given selectively: once, few, many, or a class where the clone is expanded.

clone size,D gene,V gene,J gene,CDR3 protein,CDR3 DNA
-,-,TRBV29-1,TRBJ2-7,CSVARGSGYEQYF,TGCAGCGTTGCCCGGGGGTCGGGATACGAGCAGTACTTC
-,-,TRBV15,TRBJ2-7,CATSVTRSSTYEQYF,TGTGCCACCAGCGTGACAAGATCCTCCACCTACGAGCAGTACTTC
-,-,TRBV7-6,TRBJ1-1,CASSPDRFMNTEAFF,TGTGCCAGCAGCCCCGACAGGTTCATGAACACTGAAGCTTTCTTT
once,TRBD1,TRBV5-6,TRBJ1-5,CASSLGQGDQPQHF,TGTGCCAGCAGTTTGGGACAGGGGGATCAGCCCCAGCATTTT
-,TRBD1,TRBV6-5,TRBJ1-2,CASRRTGDYGYTF,TGTGCCAGCAGAAGGACAGGGGACTATGGCTACACCTTC
-,-,TRBV7-3,TRBJ2-1,CASSSPEGPPFF,TGTGCCAGCAGCTCCCCGGAGGGTCCCCCGTTCTTC
few,TRBD1,TRBV6-2/TRBV6-3,TRBJ1-5,CASSYGRGGGGDQPQHF,TGTGCCAGCAGTTACGGTCGAGGGGGCGGAGGTGATCAGCCCCAGCATTTT
-,TRBD1,TRBV6-6,TRBJ2-7,CASSSGGTGEFYEQYF,TGTGCCAGCAGTTCCGGTGGGACAGGGGAGTTCTACGAGCAGTACTTC
-,-,TRBV9,TRBJ1-1,CASSVGEKGKAFF,TGTGCCAGCAGCGTAGGCGAGAAGGGGAAAGCTTTCTTT
-,-,TRBV28,TRBJ2-2,CASSPYTGELFF,TGTGCCAGCAGCCCGTACACCGGGGAGCTGTTTTTT
-,TRBD1,TRBV29-1,TRBJ1-1,CSGSRDSTEAFF,TGCAGCGGCTCCCGGGACAGCACTGAAGCTTTCTTT
-,-,TRBV30,TRBJ1-1,CAWSAGSRTEAFF,TGTGCCTGGAGTGCCGGATCGAGGACTGAAGCTTTCTTT
-,TRBD1,TRBV29-1,TRBJ2-2,CSTTGTFTGELFF,TGCAGCACGACAGGGACCTTCACCGGGGAGCTGTTTTTT